This record concerns one TCR beta chain sequence. Its target is unknown. This sample also contains other DNA sequences that code for the same CDR3. V was cut by 2 bases and J by 5 bases, with 4 bases left in between. Germline V gives CDR1 SGHRS, CDR2 YFSETQ. This CDR3 has 11 residues. This sample stems from a study of T cells in tumors after PD-1 blockade. The overall study: Peripheral blood samples averaged around 40,000 unique clonotypes and 95,000 to 120,000 templates.

General study findings and limits: Peripheral recruitment is suggested, as some novel exhausted tumor clones were in pre-treatment blood.

The assay was immunoSEQ multiplex PCR, and TCRdb's table has in-frame clones only and misses some. The sample has some 66,000 clones, roughly 70% seen once. The V and J genes are TRBV5-1 and TRBJ2-5; no definite D call. Sequencing used PBMCs, obtained after anti-PD-1 treatment. This TCR derives from a human donor with basal cell carcinoma. The CDR3 spells CASSFSETQYF. The CDR3 DNA sequence: TGCGCCAGCAGCTTCTCGGAGACCCAGTACTTC.